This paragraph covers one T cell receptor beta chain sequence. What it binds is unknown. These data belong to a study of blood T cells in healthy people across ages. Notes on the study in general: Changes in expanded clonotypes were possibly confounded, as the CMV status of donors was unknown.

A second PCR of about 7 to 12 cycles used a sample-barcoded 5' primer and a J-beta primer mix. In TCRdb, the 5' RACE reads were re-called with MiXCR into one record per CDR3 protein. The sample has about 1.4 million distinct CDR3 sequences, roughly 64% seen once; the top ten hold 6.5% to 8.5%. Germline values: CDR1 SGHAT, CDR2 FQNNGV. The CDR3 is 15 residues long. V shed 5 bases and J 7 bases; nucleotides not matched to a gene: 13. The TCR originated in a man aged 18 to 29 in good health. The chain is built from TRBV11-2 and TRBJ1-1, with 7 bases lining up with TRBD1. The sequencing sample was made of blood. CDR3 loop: CASSTRQGTTREAFF. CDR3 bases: TGTGCCAGCAGCACTAGACAGGGCACCACCCGTGAAGCTTTCTTT. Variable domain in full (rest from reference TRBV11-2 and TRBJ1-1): EAGVAQSPRYKIIEKRQSVAFWCNPISGHATLYWYQQILGQGPKLLIQFQNNGVVDDSQLPKDRFSAERLKGVDSTLKIQPAKLEDSAVYLCASSTRQGTTREAFFGQGTRLTVV.